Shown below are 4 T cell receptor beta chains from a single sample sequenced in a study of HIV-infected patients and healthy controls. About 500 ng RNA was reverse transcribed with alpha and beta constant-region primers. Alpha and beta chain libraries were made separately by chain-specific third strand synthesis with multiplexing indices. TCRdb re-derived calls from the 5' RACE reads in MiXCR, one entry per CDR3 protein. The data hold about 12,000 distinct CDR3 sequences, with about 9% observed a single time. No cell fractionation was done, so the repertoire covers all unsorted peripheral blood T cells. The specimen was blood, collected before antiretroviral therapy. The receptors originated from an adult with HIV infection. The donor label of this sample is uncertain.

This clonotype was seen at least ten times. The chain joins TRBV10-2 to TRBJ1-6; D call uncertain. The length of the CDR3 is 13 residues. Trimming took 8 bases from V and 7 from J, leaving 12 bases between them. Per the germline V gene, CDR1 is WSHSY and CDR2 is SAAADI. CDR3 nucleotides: TGCGCCAGCTCTCCCTACGGGAATTCACCCCTCCACTTT. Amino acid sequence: CASSPYGNSPLHF.

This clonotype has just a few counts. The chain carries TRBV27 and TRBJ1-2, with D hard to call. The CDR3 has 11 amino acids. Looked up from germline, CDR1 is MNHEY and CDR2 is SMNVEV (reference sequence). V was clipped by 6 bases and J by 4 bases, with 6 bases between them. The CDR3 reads CASSSGYGYTF. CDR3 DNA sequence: TGTGCCAGCAGCTCCGGCTATGGCTACACCTTC.

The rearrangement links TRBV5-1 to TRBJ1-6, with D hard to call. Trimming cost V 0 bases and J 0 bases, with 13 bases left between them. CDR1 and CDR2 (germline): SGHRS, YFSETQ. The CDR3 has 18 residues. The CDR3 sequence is CASSLAGSGSSYNSPLHF. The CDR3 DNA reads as TGCGCCAGCAGCTTGGCCGGATCCGGATCCTCCTATAATTCACCCCTCCACTTT.

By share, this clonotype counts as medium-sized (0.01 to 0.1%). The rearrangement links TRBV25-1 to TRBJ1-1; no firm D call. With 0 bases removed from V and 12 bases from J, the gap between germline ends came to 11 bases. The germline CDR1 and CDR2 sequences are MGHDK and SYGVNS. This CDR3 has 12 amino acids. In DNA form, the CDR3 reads TGTGCCAGCAGTGAATATATGGGGATAACTTTCTTT. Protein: CASSEYMGITFF.